This T cell receptor beta chain stems from a study of PD-L1 blockade in urothelial cancer. CDR3 length: 17 residues. V lost 1 base and J lost 6; bases outside the gene matches: 9. Germline loops: CDR1 LNHDA, CDR2 SQIVND (reference sequence). Indicated time point: pretreatment peripheral blood. Clones were sequenced by immunoSEQ multiplex PCR, and TCRdb holds only the in-frame ones, with some missing. The sample lists 55,000 to 75,000 clones; around four fifths were seen once. Material: PBMCs, obtained around atezolizumab (anti-PD-L1) treatment. The sequence came from a man aged 70 or older with urothelial cancer. This chain uses TRBV19 with TRBJ2-1, with 10 bases lining up with TRBD2. CDR3 DNA sequence: TGTGCCAGTAGTATAGTCCCCCAGCGGGAGGGCGTCAATGAGCAGTTCTTC. This translates into CASSIVPQREGVNEQFF.